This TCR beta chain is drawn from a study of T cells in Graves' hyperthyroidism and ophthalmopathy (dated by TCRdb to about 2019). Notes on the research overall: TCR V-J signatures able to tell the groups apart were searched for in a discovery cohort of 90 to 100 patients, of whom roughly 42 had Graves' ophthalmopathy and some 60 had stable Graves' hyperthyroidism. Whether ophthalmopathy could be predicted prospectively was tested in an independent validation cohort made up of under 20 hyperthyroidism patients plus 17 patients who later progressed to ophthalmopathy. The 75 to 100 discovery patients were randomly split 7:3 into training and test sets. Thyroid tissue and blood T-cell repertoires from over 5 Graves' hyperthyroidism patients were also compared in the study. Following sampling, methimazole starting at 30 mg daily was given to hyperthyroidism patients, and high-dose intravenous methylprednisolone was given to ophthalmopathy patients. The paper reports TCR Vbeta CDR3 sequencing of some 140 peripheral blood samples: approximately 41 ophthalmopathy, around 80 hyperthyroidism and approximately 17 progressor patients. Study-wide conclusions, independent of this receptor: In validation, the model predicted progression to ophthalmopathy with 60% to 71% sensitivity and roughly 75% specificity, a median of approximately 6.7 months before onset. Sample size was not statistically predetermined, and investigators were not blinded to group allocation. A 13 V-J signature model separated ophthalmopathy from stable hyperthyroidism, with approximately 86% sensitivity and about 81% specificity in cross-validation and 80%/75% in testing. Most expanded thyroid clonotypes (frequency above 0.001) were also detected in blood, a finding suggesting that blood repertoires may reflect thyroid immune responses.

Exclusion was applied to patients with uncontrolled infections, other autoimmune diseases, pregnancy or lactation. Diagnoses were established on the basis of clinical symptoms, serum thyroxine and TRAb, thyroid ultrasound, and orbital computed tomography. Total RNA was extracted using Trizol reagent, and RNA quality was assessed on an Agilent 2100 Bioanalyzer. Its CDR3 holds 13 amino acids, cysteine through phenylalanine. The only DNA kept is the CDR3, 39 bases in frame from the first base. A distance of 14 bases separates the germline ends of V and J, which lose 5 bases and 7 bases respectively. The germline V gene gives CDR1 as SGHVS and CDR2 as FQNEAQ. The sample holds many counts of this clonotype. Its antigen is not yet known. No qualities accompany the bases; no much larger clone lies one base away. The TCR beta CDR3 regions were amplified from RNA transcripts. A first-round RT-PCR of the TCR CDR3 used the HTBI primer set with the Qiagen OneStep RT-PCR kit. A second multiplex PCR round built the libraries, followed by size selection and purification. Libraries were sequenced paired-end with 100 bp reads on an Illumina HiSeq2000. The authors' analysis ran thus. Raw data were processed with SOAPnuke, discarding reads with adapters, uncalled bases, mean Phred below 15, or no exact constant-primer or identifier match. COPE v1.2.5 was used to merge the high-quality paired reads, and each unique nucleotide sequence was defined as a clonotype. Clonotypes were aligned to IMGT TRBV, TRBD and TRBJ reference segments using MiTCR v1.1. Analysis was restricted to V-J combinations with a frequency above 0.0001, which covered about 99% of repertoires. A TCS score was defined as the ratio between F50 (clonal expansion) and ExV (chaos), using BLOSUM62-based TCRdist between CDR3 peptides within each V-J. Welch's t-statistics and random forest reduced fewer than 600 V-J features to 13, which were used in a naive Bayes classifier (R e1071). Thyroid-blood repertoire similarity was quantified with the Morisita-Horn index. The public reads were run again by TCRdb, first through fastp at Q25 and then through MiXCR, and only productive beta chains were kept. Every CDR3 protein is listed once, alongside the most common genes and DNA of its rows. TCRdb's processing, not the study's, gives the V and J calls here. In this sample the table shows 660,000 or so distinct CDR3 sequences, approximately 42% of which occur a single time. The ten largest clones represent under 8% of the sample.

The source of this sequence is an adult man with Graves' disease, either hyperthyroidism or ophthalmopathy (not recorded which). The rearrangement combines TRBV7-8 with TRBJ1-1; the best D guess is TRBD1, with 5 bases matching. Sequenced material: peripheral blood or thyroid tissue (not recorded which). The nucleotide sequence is TGTGCCAGCAGCCCGACCAGGGTGGGTGAAGCTTTCTTT. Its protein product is CASSPTRVGEAFF. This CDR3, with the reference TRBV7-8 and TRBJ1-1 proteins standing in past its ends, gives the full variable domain GAGVSQSPRYKVAKRGQDVALRCDPISGHVSLFWYQQALGQGPEFLTYFQNEAQLDKSGLPSDRFFAERPEGSVSTLKIQRTQQEDSAVYLCASSPTRVGEAFFGQGTRLTVV.